This T cell receptor (beta chain) was profiled in a study of ipilimumab plus nivolumab after autologous stem cell transplantation. Starting 14 to 28 days after autologous transplant, ipilimumab 1 mg/kg was given. The data were produced by immunoSEQ multiplex PCR, yet TCRdb's version contains in-frame clones alone and is incomplete. The sample holds over 35,000 clones, 80% to 95% seen once. This CDR3 is 12 amino acids long. Trimming shortened V by 4 bases and J by 3 bases, and 8 bases separated the two germline ends. Germline loops: CDR1 SGHRS, CDR2 YFSETQ. The clonotype was recovered from a male donor with multiple myeloma. The rearrangement joins TRBV5-1 to TRBJ2-7; D is ambiguous. Here the sequenced sample was PBMCs, taken in a trial of ipilimumab plus nivolumab as post-transplant consolidation. CDR3 in amino acids: CASSGTDYEQYF. CDR3 nucleotide sequence: TGCGCCAGCAGCGGAACAGACTACGAGCAGTACTTC.